What follows are 18 T cell receptor beta chains derived from one specimen sequenced in a study of T cells after yellow fever vaccination. TCRdb re-derived calls from the 5' RACE reads in MiXCR, one entry per CDR3 protein. The table has roughly 150,000 distinct CDR3 sequences, almost 7% seen once. Here the sequenced sample was CD4+ T cells sorted from PBMCs, taken less than 6 days after the first yellow fever vaccination. All receptors derive from a man younger than 35 who received the YFV17D yellow fever vaccine.

This clonotype appeared many times. The gene calls are TRBV7-9 and TRBJ2-2; no reliable D call. Trimming shortened V by 2 bases and J by 2 bases, and 9 bases separated the two germline ends. Per the germline V gene, CDR1 is SEHNR and CDR2 is FQNEAQ (reference sequence). The CDR3 totals 15 residues. The CDR3 sequence is CASSLIRSNTGELFF. The CDR3 DNA reads as TGTGCCAGCAGCTTAATCAGGAGTAACACCGGGGAGCTGTTTTTT.

Remarks on this clonotype: A much larger clone lies a single base off, so this may be a read error. The J gene is TRBJ2-1, the V gene TRBV4-3; D is possibly TRBD1 or TRBD2 (6 bases each). The CDR3 sequence is 19 residues long. Germline CDR1 and CDR2: LGHNA and YSLEER. This CDR3 is CDSSQDLTGAPSSYNEQFF. The DNA for the CDR3 is TGCGACAGCAGCCAAGATTTAACGGGGGCCCCTAGCTCCTACAATGAGCAGTTCTTC.

In DNA, the CDR3 is TGTGCCAGCAGTTTGGTGAGGGCTCCCGGAAACACCATATATTTT. It is translated as CASSLVRAPGNTIYF. The chain has TRBV12-3 or TRBV12-4 and TRBJ1-3, with D unclear. V lost 3 bases, J lost 4 bases, and 13 bases lay in between. The CDR3 sequence is 15 residues long.

This clonotype was counted between two and nine times. At one end the junction does not follow the germline gene, possibly because of a read error. J is TRBJ2-1 and V is TRBV11-2; D might be TRBD1 or TRBD2, each matching 5 bases. Germline V gene sequence: CDR1 SGHAT, CDR2 FQNNGV. The CDR3 loop spans 11 amino acids. Here the CDR3 reads CASSLRDRTLF. CDR3 in DNA: TGTGCCAGCAGCCTACGGGACCGCACGCTCTTC. Supplemented by reference TRBV11-2 and TRBJ2-1, the full variable domain reads EAGVAQSPRYKIIEKRQSVAFWCNPISGHATLYWYQQILGQGPKLLIQFQNNGVVDDSQLPKDRFSAERLKGVDSTLKIQPAKLEDSAVYLCASSLRDRTLFGPGTRLTVL.

This clonotype has at least ten counts. J is TRBJ2-1 and V is TRBV5-6, with 9 bases fitting TRBD1. Germline V gene lookup returns CDR1 SGHDT and CDR2 YYEEEE. This CDR3 contains 14 residues. The V gene end was trimmed by 2 bases and the J gene end by 9 bases; junction bases not matched to a gene: 6. The CDR3 spells CASSLDRGYVEQFF. Written as DNA, the CDR3 is TGTGCCAGCAGCTTAGACAGGGGGTACGTTGAGCAGTTCTTC.

At least ten counts were recorded for this clonotype. The chain employs TRBV11-1 and TRBJ2-7, with D hard to call. The V end was cut by 5 bases, the J end by 0 bases, with 23 bases between. The CDR3 loop spans 18 amino acids. Per germline, CDR1 SGHAT and CDR2 FQDESV (reference sequence). CDR3 sequence: CASSLSLGRRTGSYEQYF. CDR3 bases: TGTGCCAGCAGCCTGAGCTTGGGTCGGCGTACGGGCTCCTACGAGCAGTACTTC.

This clonotype was seen at least ten times. V is TRBV4-3 and J is TRBJ1-6; possibly TRBD1 for D (5 bases). Germline V CDR1 and CDR2: LGHNA, YSLEER. The CDR3 totals 15 residues. The germline V and J ends were trimmed by 0 bases and 10 bases, with 13 bases remaining between them. The CDR3 sequence: CASSQDQGIVSPLHF. The DNA for the CDR3 is TGCGCCAGCAGCCAAGACCAGGGAATTGTCTCACCCCTCCACTTT.

The chain joins TRBV3-1 to TRBJ2-3; D possibly matches TRBD1 or TRBD2 (6 bases each). The CDR3 spans 15 residues. Germline CDR1 LGHDT, CDR2 YNNKEL (reference sequence). Deletions cut 1 base from V and 4 bases from J, with 12 bases between. The CDR3 loop reads CASSQGWGAADTQYF. The CDR3 nucleotides read TGTGCCAGCAGCCAAGGTTGGGGGGCTGCAGATACGCAGTATTTT.

This clonotype was counted many times. The V and J genes are TRBV7-3 and TRBJ2-2; TRBD2 agrees at 8 bases. Looked up from germline, CDR1 is SGHTA and CDR2 is FQGTGA. CDR3 size: 18 residues. With 5 bases clipped from V and 1 base from J, the junction kept 12 bases outside the gene matches. As DNA, the CDR3 is TGTGCCAGCAGCCTCCACTCGGGGGGGCTTGGGAACACCGGGGAGCTGTTTTTT. Translated: CASSLHSGGLGNTGELFF.

The gene calls are TRBV7-2 and TRBJ1-3; D perhaps matches TRBD1 (5 bases). CDR3 length: 16 residues. The V and J ends lost 5 bases and 4 bases respectively, with 18 bases between them. Germline V gene data show CDR1 as SGHTA and CDR2 as FQGNSA. CDR3 region: CASSQWVGESGNTIYF. CDR3 sequence (DNA): TGTGCCAGCAGCCAATGGGTAGGGGAATCCGGAAACACCATATATTTT.

Remarks on this clonotype: Being one base from a much bigger clone, this may be a read error. The chain recombines TRBV5-5 with TRBJ1-1; no clear D. CDR1 and CDR2 from the germline V gene are SGHKS and YYEKEE (reference sequence). This CDR3 region has 13 residues. With 1 base removed from V and 4 bases from J, the gap between germline ends came to 8 bases. CDR3 amino acids: CASSLHGATEAFF. The CDR3 DNA follows: TGTGCCAGCAGCTTGCACGGCGCCACTGAAGCTTTCTTT.

In its sample, this clonotype was seen a few times. With a much larger clone just one base away, this may be a read error. The V gene is TRBV6-5, the J gene TRBJ1-1; D gene uncertain. Looked up from germline, CDR1 is MNHEY and CDR2 is SVGAGI. CDR3 size: 13 residues. V was pared by 4 bases and J by 1 base, with 7 bases between. The CDR3 spells CASSWNRNTEAFF. The CDR3 nucleotides read TGTGCCAGCAGTTGGAACAGGAACACTGAAGCTTTCTTT.

This clonotype was picked up many times. This chain uses TRBV28 with TRBJ2-7; 9 bases align to TRBD1. Germline CDR1 is MDHEN and CDR2 is SYDVKM. V was pared by 7 bases and J by 4 bases, with 11 bases of the junction left unmatched. The CDR3 has 15 residues. The CDR3 sequence is CASTPGTGIFYEQYV. In nucleotides, the CDR3 is TGTGCCAGCACCCCTGGGACAGGGATTTTTTACGAGCAGTACGTC.

This chain joins TRBV18 and TRBJ1-2; TRBD1 is a possible D gene (6 bases). The V and J ends lost 2 bases and 1 base respectively, with 11 bases between them. Germline lookup yields CDR1 KGHSH and CDR2 LQKENI. This CDR3 comprises 15 residues. This CDR3 is CASSPSTGYNYGYTF. The CDR3 coding sequence is TGTGCCAGCTCACCATCGACAGGTTATAACTATGGCTACACCTTC.

This clonotype appeared a few times. J is TRBJ1-6 and V is TRBV20-1, with a weak D call TRBD1 (6 bases). The V gene's germline CDR1 is DFQATT and CDR2 SNEGSKA (reference sequence). The CDR3 extends over 12 amino acids. Between the trimmed V and J ends, which lost 7 bases and 7 bases, there was a span of 11 bases. The CDR3 nucleotides read TGCAGTGAGGGGGGGCCAAATTCACCCCTCCACTTT. Its translation: CSEGGPNSPLHF.

This clonotype was recorded at least ten times. The V gene is TRBV12-3 or TRBV12-4, the J gene TRBJ2-7, with TRBD2 as a possible D gene (6 bases). CDR3 length: 14 amino acids. Trimming cost V 6 bases and J 9 bases, with 21 bases left between them. The CDR3 spells CASSLRTRDSRQYF. The CDR3 nucleotides read TGTGCCAGCAGCCTACGAACCCGGGACTCCCGGCAGTACTTC.

This clonotype occurred a few times. The chain couples TRBV9 to TRBJ2-2, with D possibly being TRBD1 or TRBD2 (5 bases each). The V end was cut by 2 bases, the J end by 4 bases, with 9 bases between. The CDR3 totals 14 residues. The germline CDR1 and CDR2 sequences are SGDLS and YYNGEE. The CDR3 coding sequence is TGTGCCAGCAGCGTTGGGGGAGTCACCGGGGAGCTGTTTTTT. Translation gives CASSVGGVTGELFF.

Ten or more counts support this clonotype. The chain is built from TRBV20-1 and TRBJ2-2; D is uncertain. There are 14 residues in the CDR3. Germline V CDR1 and CDR2: DFQATT, SNEGSKA (reference sequence). V lost 3 bases to trimming and J lost 0 bases, with 8 bases between them. This CDR3 reads CSASGQANTGELFF. Written as DNA, the CDR3 is TGCAGTGCTAGTGGCCAAGCGAACACCGGGGAGCTGTTTTTT.